The clone carrying this T cell receptor beta chain was recorded at least ten times. The antigen is not known. This record belongs to a study of blood T cells in healthy people across ages. Regarding the study as a whole: TCR beta diversity per million T cells fell roughly linearly with age. Not knowing donor CMV status may have confounded expanded clonotype changes.

The CDR3 is 17 residues long. Germline V gives CDR1 LNHNV, CDR2 YYDKDF (reference sequence). Trimming pared 0 bases from V and 8 bases from J, leaving 20 bases between. The use of a sample-barcoded 5' primer and a J-beta primer mix characterized a second PCR of roughly 7 to 12 cycles. A 12-random-nucleotide template-switch adaptor tagged each cDNA molecule. TCRdb re-called the 5' RACE reads through MiXCR, storing one row per CDR3 protein. The profile shows 650,000 to 1,000,000 distinct CDR3 sequences, 36% of them singletons. Isolated per sample were at least 6 million PBMCs. The chain is built from TRBV15 and TRBJ2-1; D assignment may be TRBD1 or TRBD2 (6 bases each). The sequenced sample consisted of blood. This receptor was identified in a man between 18 and 35 years old in good health. The CDR3 DNA sequence: TGTGCCACCAGCAGAGATATGGGGGGCCTAGCGTCCGATGAGCAGTTCTTC. This encodes CATSRDMGGLASDEQFF.